The entry below gives a single TCR beta chain sequence along with its context. This clone was observed once. It has no known antigen specificity. The junction differs from germline at one of its ends, possibly a read error. This same CDR3 is encoded by further DNA sequences in the sample. The protocol used for the library was the immunoSEQ multiplex PCR assay. The multiplex PCR relied on a mix of 60 forward primers for TCR Vbeta segments and 13 reverse primers for TCR Jbeta segments. Amplification of the CDR3 region of rearranged TCR beta genes was performed with a multiplex PCR assay on genomic DNA. Amplified TCR beta libraries were sequenced as 87-base-pair reads on the Illumina HiSeq System. Per the original workflow: In a later analysis, tens of millions of unique TCR beta chains were counted across the 500 to 850 repertoires, and some 10 million of these chains were shared by at least two donors. A nearest-neighbor algorithm error-corrected the raw reads and collapsed the reads into unique sequences, merging closely related sequences to remove PCR and sequencing errors. Alignment of CDR3 sequences to IMGT reference sequences was used to assign V, D and J gene segments. For a sequence to be retained, at least a six-nucleotide match to both a V gene segment and a J gene segment was required. Rearrangements were called productive when the CDR3 lacked stop codons and stayed in frame with V and J; all others were non-productive. Following IMGT convention, CDR3 was defined as the stretch from the second conserved V-encoded cysteine to the conserved J-encoded phenylalanine. In an earlier analysis of roughly 610 of the donors, sequences lacking an unambiguous match to a single V gene segment were excluded. In an earlier analysis of several hundred of the donors, V segments were called functional above 56.7% productive rearrangements and were called segregating when the between-donor standard deviation exceeded 5%. A statistical classification framework was developed to diagnose cytomegalovirus status using the catalog of TCR beta chain sequences. A later analysis assigned V and J genes by comparing TCR nucleotide sequences with IMGT/GENE-DB human TR gene sequences. The TCRdist pipeline was used in a later analysis to assign CDR3 sequences and most-parsimonious VDJ recombination scenarios. In a later analysis, every TCR beta chain was defined by the combination of its CDR3 amino acid sequence and its V-gene family, and reads without a unique V-gene family were dropped. To address suspected cross-contamination and a sequencing artifact, a later analysis removed approximately 600 highly shared, low-generation-probability nucleotide sequences. In a later analysis, a clonal expansion index was calculated for each public chain from normalized within-repertoire ranks of inferred template counts. In a later analysis, generation probabilities were computed using a VDJ recombination model fitted to out-of-frame rearrangements, and the results were checked against IGoR. In a later analysis, hypergeometric tests were used to score TCR-TCR, TCR-HLA and TCR-CMV co-occurrence, with a repertoire-size bias correction applied to TCR pairs. To estimate false discovery rates, a later analysis permuted the HLA or CMV assignments 20 times. A later analysis grouped co-occurring TCRs with DBSCAN, adding TCRdist sequence similarity when clustering within HLA-allele-positive subsets. Co-occurrence clustering excluded repertoires with fewer than 30,000 or more than 120,000 public chains, plus five with anomalous nucleotide sharing. TCRdb's version of the immuneACCESS table is confined to in-frame rearrangements and falls short of the full clone set. An unresolved V gene accounts for under half of the shortfall where checked; the remainder is of unknown origin. The DNA was the basis for D and trimming; V, J and clone size are from that table. The sample data list about 120,000 clones, and 60% to 75% of these were observed just once. The top ten clones comprise just under 3% of the sample.

In the germline V gene, CDR1 corresponds to SNHLY and CDR2 to FYNNEI. The CDR3 runs 15 residues from the cysteine to the phenylalanine. Left in the record is the CDR3 DNA by itself, 45 bases read in frame from the first base. The data derive from a study of cytomegalovirus exposure and HLA in healthy donors (dated 2017 in TCRdb). For the study in its entirety: An earlier analysis of some 620 of the donors reported around 280 Gb of sequence data and 95 million to 120 million unique TCR beta sequences obtained from around 190 million T cells. Rather than using new phenotypic data, the later analysis identified candidate immune exposures from TCR beta sequences and from how often those sequences occurred across donors. Of the 300 to 500 genotyped donors, 81% were placed in the genetic ancestry cluster associated with self-reported Caucasian donors. The aim of the study was to test whether cataloging public T cell receptors could identify signatures of past pathogen exposure. In addition to the first cohort of 666 subjects, a separate validation cohort of 120 different subjects was used. The study used immunosequencing to profile the T cell repertoires of around 600 subjects and linked those repertoires to cytomegalovirus serostatus. Across approximately 400 genotyped donors of the cohort, an average of about 200,000 unique TCR beta nucleotide sequences per donor were sequenced, and approximately 17% of those sequences were non-productive. Because of strong linkage in the cohort, a handful of DR-DQ haplotypes were treated as single units for association and clustering. A later genetic analysis used genome-wide SNP genotypes for about 65% of the 666 donors, treating that subset as a discovery cohort. Donor age, sex, ethnicity and CMV serostatus were collected together with the repertoire data. A later analysis re-analyzed previously published TCR beta repertoires from 650 to 800 donors and added high-resolution HLA genotyping to study TCR occurrence patterns. All discovery cohort repertoires had been generated using a single sequencing platform. The study combined high-throughput TCR immunosequencing, statistical association of individual TCRs with disease status, and machine learning to predict cytomegalovirus infection status. An early release that covered about 640 HLA-typed donors contained approximately 300 gigabases of sequencing data and tens of millions of unique TCR sequences. The number of typed donors differed by locus: roughly 620-640 for A, B, C, DRB1 and DQB1; 500 to 550 for DQA1; 606 for DPA1; and some 470 for DPB1. Class I and class II HLA loci were covered by the typing at four-digit resolution. To decide whether each TCR beta V gene segment behaved as functional or pseudogenic, an earlier analysis of some 600 of the donors relied on high-throughput TCR beta sequencing.

The cohort was made up of under 800 healthy bone marrow donors. At the time of sampling, all cohort members were nominally healthy, though unrecorded immune exposures were likely present. The donor tested CMV seropositive and was one of the 289 seropositive cohort members. Every donor gave a peripheral blood sample, and the peripheral blood mononuclear cells from that sample were used for TCR beta sequencing. Genomic DNA was extracted from the blood cell samples with the Qiagen DNeasy Blood Extraction Kit. The full study reports these points: The study listed 164 TCR beta chains as associated with cytomegalovirus. According to the authors, the approach could potentially be generalized to other disease states and immunological phenotypes. At a false discovery rate of 0.05, a later analysis linked 16,000 or so TCR beta sequences to specific HLA alleles. Correlated functional status among segregating V segments might be attributable to linkage disequilibrium, but an unknown experimental factor could not be ruled out. When HLA alleles, especially DR and DQ, strongly co-occurred, TCR associations were difficult to assign to individual alleles. The 87-base-pair reads could not distinguish some IMGT-functional V segments, including TRBV6-2 and TRBV6-3, so those segments were excluded. In vitro tests confirmed that three of the cytomegalovirus-associated TCR beta chains recognize cytomegalovirus antigens. Broadly in line with IMGT annotations, most TCR beta V segments showed up in productive rearrangements about 90% or about 30% of the time in an earlier analysis of 450 to 600 of the donors. A later genetic analysis reported fewer N-insertions in productive TCRs among donors in an Asian-associated ancestry cluster than the roughly 620-donor mean. Across donors, most TCR sequences were observed very rarely, whereas some public TCRs were present in many individuals. Cytomegalovirus status was reported to be diagnosed by the classifier with high specificity and sensitivity in both the original and validation cohorts. Presence/absence analyses assumed roughly uniform sequencing depth across donors, an assumption that may not hold. In this cohort, only TCR beta chains were sequenced, and detectable features were limited by the absence of alpha or paired-chain data. An association between a missense DCLRE1C variant and V-gene and J-gene trimming of TCR beta chains was found in a later genetic analysis and replicated in an independent cohort. In a later analysis, most CMV-associated TCR beta chains were found to appear HLA-restricted, with HLA associations seemingly driven largely by CMV exposure. The sequencing pipeline was judged likely to have produced a cluster of highly shared sequence variants as a technical artifact. The only immune exposure information available for the cohort was CMV serostatus. Seventeen rarely observed V segments, including chromosome 9 orphons, were excluded from the earlier analysis of about 500 of the donors because counts were too low. Because HLA typing was unavailable for some donors at each locus, only the typed subset was used in association tests. In a later analysis, TCR association rates were found to vary across HLA loci, with the most associated TCRs seen for DRB1 alleles and the fewest for HLA-C alleles. A later analysis reported that several top co-occurrence clusters appeared linked to parvovirus B19, influenza, CMV and Epstein-Barr virus. Compared with equally common non-associated chains, HLA-associated TCR beta chains in a later analysis were more clonally expanded and had lower generation probabilities. A further reported finding was that TCR beta sequences accurately predicted the HLA-A and HLA-B alleles for most subjects in the first cohort.

The receptor was isolated from a woman between 40 and 50 years old in good health and CMV-seropositive. The chain joins TRBV2 to TRBJ1-5; the D gene is perhaps TRBD1, from 6 matching bases. Sequencing was performed on PBMCs. The DNA is TGCGCCAGCAGTGAAAGAACAGGGAAGAATCAGCCCCAGCATTTT. Translated, it reads CASSERTGKNQPQHF.